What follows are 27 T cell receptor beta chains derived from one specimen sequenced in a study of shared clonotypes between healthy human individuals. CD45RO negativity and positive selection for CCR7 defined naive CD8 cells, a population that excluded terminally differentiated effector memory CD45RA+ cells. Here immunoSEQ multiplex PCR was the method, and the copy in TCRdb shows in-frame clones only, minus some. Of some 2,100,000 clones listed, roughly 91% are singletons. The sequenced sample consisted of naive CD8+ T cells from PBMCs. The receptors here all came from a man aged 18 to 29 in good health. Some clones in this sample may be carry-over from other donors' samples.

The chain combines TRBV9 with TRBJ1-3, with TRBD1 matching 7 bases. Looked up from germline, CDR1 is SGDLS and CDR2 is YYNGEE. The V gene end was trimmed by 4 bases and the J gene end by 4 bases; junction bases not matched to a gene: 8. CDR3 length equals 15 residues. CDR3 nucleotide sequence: TGTGCCAGCAGCTCAGACAGGGTCTCAGGAAACACCATATATTTT. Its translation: CASSSDRVSGNTIYF.

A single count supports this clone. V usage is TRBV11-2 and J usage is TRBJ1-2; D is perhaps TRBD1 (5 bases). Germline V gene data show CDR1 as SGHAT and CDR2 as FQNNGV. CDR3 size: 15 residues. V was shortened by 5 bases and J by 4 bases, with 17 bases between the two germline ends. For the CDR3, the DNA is TGTGCCAGCAGCCCCGGTGGGACGCTTGCCTATGGCTACACCTTC. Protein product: CASSPGGTLAYGYTF.

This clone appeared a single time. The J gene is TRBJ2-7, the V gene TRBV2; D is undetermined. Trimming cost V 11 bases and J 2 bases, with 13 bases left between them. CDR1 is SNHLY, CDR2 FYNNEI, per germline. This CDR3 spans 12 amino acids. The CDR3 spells CARGDGAYEQYF. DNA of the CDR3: TGTGCCCGCGGAGACGGAGCCTACGAGCAGTACTTC.

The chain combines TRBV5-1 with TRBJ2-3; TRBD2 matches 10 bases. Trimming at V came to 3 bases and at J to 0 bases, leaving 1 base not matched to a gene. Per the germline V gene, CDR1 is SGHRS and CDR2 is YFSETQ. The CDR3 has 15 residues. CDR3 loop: CASSSSGSSTDTQYF. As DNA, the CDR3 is TGCGCCAGCAGCTCTAGCGGGAGTAGCACAGATACGCAGTATTTT. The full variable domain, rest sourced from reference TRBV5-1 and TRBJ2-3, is KAGVTQTPRYLIKTRGQQVTLSCSPISGHRSVSWYQQTPGQGLQFLFEYFSETQRNKGNFPGRFSGRQFSNSRSEMNVSTLELGDSALYLCASSSSGSSTDTQYFGPGTRLTVL.

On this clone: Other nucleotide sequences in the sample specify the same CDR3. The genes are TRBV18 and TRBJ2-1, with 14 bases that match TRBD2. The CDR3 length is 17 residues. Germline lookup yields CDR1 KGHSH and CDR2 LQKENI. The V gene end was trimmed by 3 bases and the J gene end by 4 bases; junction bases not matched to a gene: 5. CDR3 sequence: CASSPPGLAGVYNEQFF. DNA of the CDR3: TGTGCCAGCTCACCCCCGGGACTAGCGGGAGTTTACAATGAGCAGTTCTTC. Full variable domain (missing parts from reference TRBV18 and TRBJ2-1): NAGVMQNPRHLVRRRGQEARLRCSPMKGHSHVYWYRQLPEEGLKFMVYLQKENIIDESGMPKERFSAEFPKEGPSILRIQQVVRGDSAAYFCASSPPGLAGVYNEQFFGPGTRLTVL.

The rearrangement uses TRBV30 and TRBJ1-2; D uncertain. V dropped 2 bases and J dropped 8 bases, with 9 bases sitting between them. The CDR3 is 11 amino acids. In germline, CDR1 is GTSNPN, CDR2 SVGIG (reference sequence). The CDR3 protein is CAWSHGLGYTF. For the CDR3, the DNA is TGTGCCTGGAGTCACGGTCTGGGCTACACCTTC.

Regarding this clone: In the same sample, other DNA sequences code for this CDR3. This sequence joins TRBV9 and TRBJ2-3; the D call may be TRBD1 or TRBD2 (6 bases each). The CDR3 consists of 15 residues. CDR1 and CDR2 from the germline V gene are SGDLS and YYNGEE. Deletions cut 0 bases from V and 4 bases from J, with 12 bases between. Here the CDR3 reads CASSVAGGRADTQYF. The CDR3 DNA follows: TGTGCCAGCAGCGTAGCTGGGGGGCGGGCAGATACGCAGTATTTT.

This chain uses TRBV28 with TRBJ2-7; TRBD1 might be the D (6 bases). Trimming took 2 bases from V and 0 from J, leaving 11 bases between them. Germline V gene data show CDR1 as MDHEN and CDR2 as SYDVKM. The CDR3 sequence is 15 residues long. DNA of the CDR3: TGTGCCAGCAGTTTAGGGACATCTTCCTCCTACGAGCAGTACTTC. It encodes CASSLGTSSSYEQYF.

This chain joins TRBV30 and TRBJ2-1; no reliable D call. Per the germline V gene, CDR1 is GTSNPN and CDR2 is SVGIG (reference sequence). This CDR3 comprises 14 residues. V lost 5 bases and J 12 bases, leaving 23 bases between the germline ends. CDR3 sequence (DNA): TGTGCCTGGTACCACTTCCGGGCTGGTGGCGGGCAGTTCTTC. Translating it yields CAWYHFRAGGGQFF.

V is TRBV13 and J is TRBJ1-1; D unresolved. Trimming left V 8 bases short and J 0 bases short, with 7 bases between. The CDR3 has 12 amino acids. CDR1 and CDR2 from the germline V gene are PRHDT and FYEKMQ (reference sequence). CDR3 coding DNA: TGTGCCAGCGGACTCATGAACACTGAAGCTTTCTTT. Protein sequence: CASGLMNTEAFF. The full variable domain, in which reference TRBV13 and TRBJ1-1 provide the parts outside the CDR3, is AAGVIQSPRHLIKEKRETATLKCYPIPRHDTVYWYQQGPGQDPQFLISFYEKMQSDKGSIPDRFSAQQFSDYHSELNMSSLELGDSALYFCASGLMNTEAFFGQGTRLTVV.

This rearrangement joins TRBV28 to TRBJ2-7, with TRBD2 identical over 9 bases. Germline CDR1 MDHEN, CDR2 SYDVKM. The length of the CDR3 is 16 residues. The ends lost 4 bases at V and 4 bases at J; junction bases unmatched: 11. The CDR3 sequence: CASSYPIAGVSYEQYF. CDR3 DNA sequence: TGTGCCAGCAGTTACCCTATAGCGGGAGTTTCGTACGAGCAGTACTTC.

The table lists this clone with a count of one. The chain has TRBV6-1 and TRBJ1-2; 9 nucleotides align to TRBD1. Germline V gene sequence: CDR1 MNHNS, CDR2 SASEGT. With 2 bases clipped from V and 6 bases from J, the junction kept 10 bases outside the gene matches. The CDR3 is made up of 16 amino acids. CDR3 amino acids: CASSEFIIRDRDGYTF. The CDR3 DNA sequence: TGTGCCAGCAGTGAATTTATCATCCGGGACAGGGATGGCTACACCTTC.

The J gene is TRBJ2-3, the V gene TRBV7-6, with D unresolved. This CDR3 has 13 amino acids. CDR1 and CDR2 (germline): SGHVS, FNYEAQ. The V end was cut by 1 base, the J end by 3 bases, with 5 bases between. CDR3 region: CASSLGATDTQYF. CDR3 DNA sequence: TGTGCCAGCAGCTTAGGGGCAACAGATACGCAGTATTTT.

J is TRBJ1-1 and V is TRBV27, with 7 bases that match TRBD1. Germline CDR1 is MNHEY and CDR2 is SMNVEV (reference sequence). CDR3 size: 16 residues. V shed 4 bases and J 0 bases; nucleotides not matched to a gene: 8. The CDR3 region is CASSYDRESMNTEAFF. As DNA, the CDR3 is TGTGCCAGCAGTTACGACAGGGAGAGCATGAACACTGAAGCTTTCTTT.

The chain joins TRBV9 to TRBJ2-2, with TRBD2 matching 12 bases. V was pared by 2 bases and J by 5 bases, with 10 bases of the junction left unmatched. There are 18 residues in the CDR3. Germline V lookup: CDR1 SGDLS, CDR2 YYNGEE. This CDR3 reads CASSVGLAGPLKTGELFF. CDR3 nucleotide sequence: TGTGCCAGCAGCGTCGGACTAGCGGGACCGCTGAAAACCGGGGAGCTGTTTTTT.

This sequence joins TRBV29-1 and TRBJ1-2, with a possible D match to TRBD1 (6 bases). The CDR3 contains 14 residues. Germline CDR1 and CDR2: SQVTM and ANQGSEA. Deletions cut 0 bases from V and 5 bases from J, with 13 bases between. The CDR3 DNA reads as TGCAGCGTTGAAGAGGGGGGGCGCCGATATGGCTACACCTTC. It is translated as CSVEEGGRRYGYTF.

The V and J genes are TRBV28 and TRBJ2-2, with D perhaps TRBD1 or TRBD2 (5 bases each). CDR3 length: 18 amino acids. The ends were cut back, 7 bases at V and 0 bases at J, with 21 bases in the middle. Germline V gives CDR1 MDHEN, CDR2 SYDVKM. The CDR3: CASMKGPFEGTNTGELFF. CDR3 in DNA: TGTGCCAGCATGAAGGGGCCATTTGAGGGGACGAACACCGGGGAGCTGTTTTTT.

CDR3 region: CASSQDPGVSQPQHF. CDR3 coding DNA: TGCGCCAGCAGCCAAGATCCAGGGGTTAGCCAGCCCCAGCATTTT. The chain combines TRBV4-1 with TRBJ1-5, with a tentative D call TRBD1 (6 bases). Germline V gene data show CDR1 as MGHRA and CDR2 as YSYEKL. The CDR3 contains 15 residues. The V end was cut by 0 bases, the J end by 7 bases, with 13 bases between.

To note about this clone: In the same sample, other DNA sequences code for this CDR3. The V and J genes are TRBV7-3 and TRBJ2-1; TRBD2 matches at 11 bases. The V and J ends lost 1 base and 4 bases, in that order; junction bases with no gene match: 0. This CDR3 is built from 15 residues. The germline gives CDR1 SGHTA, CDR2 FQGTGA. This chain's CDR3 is CASSLIAGGYNEQFF. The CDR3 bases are TGTGCCAGCAGCTTAATAGCGGGAGGGTACAATGAGCAGTTCTTC.

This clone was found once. CDR3 sequence (DNA): TGTGCCACCGGTAGGTCGTTCTCGGGTAAAGAGCAGTTCTTC. Amino acid sequence: CATGRSFSGKEQFF. The chain is built from TRBV19 and TRBJ2-1, with D uncertain. The CDR3 runs 14 residues. Per the germline V gene, CDR1 is LNHDA and CDR2 is SQIVND (reference sequence). Trimming cost V 10 bases and J 10 bases, with 23 bases left between them.

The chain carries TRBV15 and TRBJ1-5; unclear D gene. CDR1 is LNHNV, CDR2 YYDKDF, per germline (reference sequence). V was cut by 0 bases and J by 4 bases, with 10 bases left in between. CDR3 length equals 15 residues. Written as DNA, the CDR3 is TGTGCCACCAGCAGAGACAAAGGAAGGAATCAGCCCCAGCATTTT. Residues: CATSRDKGRNQPQHF.

CDR3 DNA: TGTGCCAGCAGCTTAATGGGGACGGTTGATAGCAATCAGCCCCAGCATTTT. Translation gives CASSLMGTVDSNQPQHF. V gene TRBV7-2 combines with J gene TRBJ1-5, with TRBD1 as a possible D gene (5 bases). This CDR3 contains 17 residues. The V end was cut by 2 bases, the J end by 0 bases, with 14 bases between. Germline CDR1 SGHTA, CDR2 FQGNSA.

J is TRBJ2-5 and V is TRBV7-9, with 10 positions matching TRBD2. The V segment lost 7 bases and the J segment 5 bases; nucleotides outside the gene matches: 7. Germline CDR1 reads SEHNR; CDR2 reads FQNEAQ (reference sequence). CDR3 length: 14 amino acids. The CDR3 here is CASISGRMVETQYF. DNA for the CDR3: TGTGCCAGCATTAGCGGGAGGATGGTCGAGACCCAGTACTTC.

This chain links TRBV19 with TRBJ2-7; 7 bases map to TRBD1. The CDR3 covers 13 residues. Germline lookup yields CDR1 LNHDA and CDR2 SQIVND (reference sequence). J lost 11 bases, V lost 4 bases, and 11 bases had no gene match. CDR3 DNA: TGTGCCAGTAGTACGACACAGGGACAGCCAAAGTACTTC. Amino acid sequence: CASSTTQGQPKYF.

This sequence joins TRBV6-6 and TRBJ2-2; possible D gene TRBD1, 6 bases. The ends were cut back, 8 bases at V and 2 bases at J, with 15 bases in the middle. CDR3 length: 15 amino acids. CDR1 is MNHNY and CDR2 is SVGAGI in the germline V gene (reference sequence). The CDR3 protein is CASHEYRVNTGELFF. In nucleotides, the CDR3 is TGTGCCAGCCACGAATACAGGGTTAACACCGGGGAGCTGTTTTTT.

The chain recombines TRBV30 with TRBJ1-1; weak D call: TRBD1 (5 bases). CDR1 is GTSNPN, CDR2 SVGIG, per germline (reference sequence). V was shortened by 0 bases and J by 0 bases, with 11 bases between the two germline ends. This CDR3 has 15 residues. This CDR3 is CAWSVLWGVNTEAFF. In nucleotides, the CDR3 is TGTGCCTGGAGTGTACTTTGGGGGGTGAACACTGAAGCTTTCTTT.

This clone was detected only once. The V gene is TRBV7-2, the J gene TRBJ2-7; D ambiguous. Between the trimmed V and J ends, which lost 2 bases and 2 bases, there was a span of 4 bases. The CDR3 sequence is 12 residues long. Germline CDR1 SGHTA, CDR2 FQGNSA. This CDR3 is CASSLWPYEQYF. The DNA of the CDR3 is TGTGCCAGCAGCTTATGGCCCTACGAGCAGTACTTC.